This T cell receptor beta chain came from a study of T-cell reconstitution after alpha-beta-depleted transplantation in children. A TCRbeta library incorporating unique molecular identifiers was prepared. TCRdb reanalysed the PCR reads using MiXCR and keeps one entry per CDR3 protein. This table has around 450,000 distinct CDR3 sequences, approximately 41% appearing once. Broader study findings: T-cell counts and diversity at one year post-transplant came mainly from newly produced T cells.

Germline CDR1 is SGHAT and CDR2 is FQNNGV. V was clipped by 7 bases and J by 6 bases; unmatched bases: 4. The CDR3 is 12 residues long. A word on this clonotype: Its antigen is not known.

This specimen consisted of PBMCs, obtained before TCRalphabeta/CD19-depleted stem cell transplant. The TCR comes from a girl aged 2-10 years with aplastic anemia, due to receive a stem cell transplant. The chain is built from TRBV11-2 and TRBJ2-5; TRBD1 matches at 8 bases. The CDR3 reads CASTGGAKTQYF. The CDR3 DNA is TGTGCCAGCACAGGGGGCGCCAAGACCCAGTACTTC.